This T cell receptor (beta chain) is from a study of neoadjuvant anti-PD-1 for oral cavity cancer. Produced via immunoSEQ multiplex PCR; TCRdb's table is partial and in-frame only. The top ten hold 3.5% of the sample, which has 30,000 to 35,000 clones, 87% seen once. V dropped 4 bases and J dropped 6 bases, with 14 bases sitting between them. The germline gives CDR1 LGHNA, CDR2 YNFKEQ. This CDR3 contains 14 residues. The source is a person between 40 and 80 years old with oral cavity squamous cell carcinoma. Sequencing used PBMCs, obtained before nivolumab (anti-PD-1) treatment. This chain links TRBV4-2 with TRBJ2-3, with D possibly called TRBD1 or TRBD2 (7 bases each). This CDR3 reads CASSRRQGGDTQYF. The DNA of the CDR3 is TGTGCCAGCAGCCGGAGACAGGGAGGGGATACGCAGTATTTT.